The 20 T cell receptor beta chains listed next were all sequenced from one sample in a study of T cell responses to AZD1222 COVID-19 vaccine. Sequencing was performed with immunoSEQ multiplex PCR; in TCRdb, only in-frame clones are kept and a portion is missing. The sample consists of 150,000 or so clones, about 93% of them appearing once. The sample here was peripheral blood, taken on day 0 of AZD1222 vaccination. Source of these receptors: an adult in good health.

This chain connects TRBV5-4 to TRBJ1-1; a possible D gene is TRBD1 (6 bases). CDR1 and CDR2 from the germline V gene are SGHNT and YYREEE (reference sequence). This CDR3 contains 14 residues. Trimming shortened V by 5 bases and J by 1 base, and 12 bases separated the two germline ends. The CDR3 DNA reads TGTGCCAGCAGACTGATAGGGGGGAACACTGAAGCTTTCTTT. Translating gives CASRLIGGNTEAFF.

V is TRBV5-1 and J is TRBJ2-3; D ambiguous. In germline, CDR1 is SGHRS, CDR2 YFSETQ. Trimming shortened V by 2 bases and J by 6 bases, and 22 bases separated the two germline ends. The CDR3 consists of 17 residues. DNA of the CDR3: TGCGCCAGCAGCTTAGGTGCCCGGCTAGGGCGGTACGATACGCAGTATTTT. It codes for CASSLGARLGRYDTQYF.

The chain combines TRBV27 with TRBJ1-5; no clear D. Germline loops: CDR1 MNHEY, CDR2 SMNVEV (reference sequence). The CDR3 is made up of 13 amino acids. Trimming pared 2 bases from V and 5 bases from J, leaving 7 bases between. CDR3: CASSLHGDQPQHF. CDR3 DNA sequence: TGTGCCAGCAGTTTACACGGGGATCAGCCCCAGCATTTT.

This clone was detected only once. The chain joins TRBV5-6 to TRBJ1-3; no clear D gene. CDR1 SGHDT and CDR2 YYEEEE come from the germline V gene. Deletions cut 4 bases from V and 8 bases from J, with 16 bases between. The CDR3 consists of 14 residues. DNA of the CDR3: TGTGCCAGCAGCCTCGACATTGATGGGGACACCATATATTTT. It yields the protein CASSLDIDGDTIYF.

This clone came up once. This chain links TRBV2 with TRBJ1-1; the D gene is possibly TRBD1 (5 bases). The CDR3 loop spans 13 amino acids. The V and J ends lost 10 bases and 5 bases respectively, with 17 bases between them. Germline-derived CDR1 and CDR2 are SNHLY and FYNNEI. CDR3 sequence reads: CAIHRQRKTEAFF. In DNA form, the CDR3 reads TGTGCCATCCATCGACAGAGAAAAACTGAAGCTTTCTTT.

CDR3 sequence (DNA): TGTGCCAGTACCACAGGTTTTGCCTTCAATCAGCCCCAGCATTTT. This sequence encodes CASTTGFAFNQPQHF. This chain joins TRBV19 and TRBJ1-5; maybe TRBD1 (5 bases). Looked up from germline, CDR1 is LNHDA and CDR2 is SQIVND (reference sequence). V was cut by 7 bases and J by 3 bases, with 16 bases left in between. CDR3 length: 15 residues. The full variable domain, its missing parts supplied by reference TRBV19 and TRBJ1-5, is DGGITQSPKYLFRKEGQNVTLSCEQNLNHDAMYWYRQDPGQGLRLIYYSQIVNDFQKGDIAEGYSVSREKKESFPLTVTSAQKNPTAFYLCASTTGFAFNQPQHFGDGTRLSIL.

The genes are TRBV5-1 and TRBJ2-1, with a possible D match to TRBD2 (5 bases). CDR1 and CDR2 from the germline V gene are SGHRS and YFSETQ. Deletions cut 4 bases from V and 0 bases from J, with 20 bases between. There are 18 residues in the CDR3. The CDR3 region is CASSPGGFGKSSYNEQFF. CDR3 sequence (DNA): TGCGCCAGCAGCCCAGGCGGATTCGGGAAAAGCTCCTACAATGAGCAGTTCTTC.

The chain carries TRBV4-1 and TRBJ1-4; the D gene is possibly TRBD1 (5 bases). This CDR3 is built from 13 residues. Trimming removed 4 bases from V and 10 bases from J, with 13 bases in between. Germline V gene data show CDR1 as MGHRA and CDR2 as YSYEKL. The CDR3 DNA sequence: TGCGCCAGCAGCCCCCTAGTTAGGGGAAAACTGTTTTTT. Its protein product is CASSPLVRGKLFF.

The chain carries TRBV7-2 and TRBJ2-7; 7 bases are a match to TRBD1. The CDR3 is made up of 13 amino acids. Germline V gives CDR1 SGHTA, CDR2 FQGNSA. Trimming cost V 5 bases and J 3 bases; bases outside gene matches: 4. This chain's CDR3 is CASSARDSYEQYF. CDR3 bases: TGTGCCAGCAGCGCAAGGGACAGCTACGAGCAGTACTTC.

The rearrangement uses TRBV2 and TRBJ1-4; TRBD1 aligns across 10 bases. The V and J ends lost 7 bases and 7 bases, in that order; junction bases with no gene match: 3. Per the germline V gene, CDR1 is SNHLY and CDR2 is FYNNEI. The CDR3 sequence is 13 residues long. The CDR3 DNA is TGTGCCAGCAACCGGGACAGGGGTGAAAAACTGTTTTTT. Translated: CASNRDRGEKLFF.

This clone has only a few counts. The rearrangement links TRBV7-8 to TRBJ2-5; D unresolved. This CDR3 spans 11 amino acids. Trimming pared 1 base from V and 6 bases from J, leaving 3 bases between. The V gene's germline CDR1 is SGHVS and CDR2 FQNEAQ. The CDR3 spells CASSLGQTQYF. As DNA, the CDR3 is TGTGCCAGCAGCTTAGGTCAGACCCAGTACTTC.

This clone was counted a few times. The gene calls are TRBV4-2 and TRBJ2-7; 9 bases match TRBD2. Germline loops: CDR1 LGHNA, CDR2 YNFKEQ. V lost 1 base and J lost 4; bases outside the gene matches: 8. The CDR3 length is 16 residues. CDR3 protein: CASSQASAGGMYEQYF. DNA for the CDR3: TGTGCCAGCAGCCAAGCATCAGCGGGGGGTATGTACGAGCAGTACTTC.

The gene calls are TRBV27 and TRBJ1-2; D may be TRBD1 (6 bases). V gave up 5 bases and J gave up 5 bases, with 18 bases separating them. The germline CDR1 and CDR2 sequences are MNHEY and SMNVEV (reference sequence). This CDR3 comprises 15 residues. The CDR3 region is CASSPKTGYRYGYTF. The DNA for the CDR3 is TGTGCCAGCAGTCCCAAGACAGGCTACAGATATGGCTACACCTTC.

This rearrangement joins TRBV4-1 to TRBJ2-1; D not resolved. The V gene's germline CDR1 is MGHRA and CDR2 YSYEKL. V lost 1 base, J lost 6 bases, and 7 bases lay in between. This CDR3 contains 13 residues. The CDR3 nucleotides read TGCGCCAGCAGCCAAGCTCTGACCAATGAGCAGTTCTTC. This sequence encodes CASSQALTNEQFF.

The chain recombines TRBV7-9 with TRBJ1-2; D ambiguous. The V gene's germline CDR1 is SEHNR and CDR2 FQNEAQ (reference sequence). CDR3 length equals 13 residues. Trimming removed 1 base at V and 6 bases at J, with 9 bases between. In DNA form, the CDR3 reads TGTGCCAGCAGCTTAGATGCGACGGATGGCTACACCTTC. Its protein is CASSLDATDGYTF.

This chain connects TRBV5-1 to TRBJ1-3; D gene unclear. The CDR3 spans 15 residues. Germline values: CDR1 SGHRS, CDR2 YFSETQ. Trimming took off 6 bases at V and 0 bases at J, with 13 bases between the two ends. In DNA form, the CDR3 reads TGCGCCAGCAAGCAGGCTCCTGTCTCTGGAAACACCATATATTTT. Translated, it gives CASKQAPVSGNTIYF.

This CDR3 is CAWTRPRVGSPLHF. DNA of the CDR3: TGTGCCTGGACGCGCCCCAGGGTTGGTTCACCCCTCCACTTT. The chain combines TRBV30 with TRBJ1-6; D may be TRBD1 (5 bases). Germline V gene lookup returns CDR1 GTSNPN and CDR2 SVGIG (reference sequence). V was pared by 4 bases and J by 9 bases, with 16 bases between. The CDR3 loop spans 14 amino acids. Complete variable domain (other parts from reference TRBV30 and TRBJ1-6): SQTIHQWPATLVQPVGSPLSLECTVEGTSNPNLYWYRQAAGRGLQLLFYSVGIGQISSEVPQNLSASRPQDRQFILSSKKLLLSDSGFYLCAWTRPRVGSPLHFGNGTRLTVT.

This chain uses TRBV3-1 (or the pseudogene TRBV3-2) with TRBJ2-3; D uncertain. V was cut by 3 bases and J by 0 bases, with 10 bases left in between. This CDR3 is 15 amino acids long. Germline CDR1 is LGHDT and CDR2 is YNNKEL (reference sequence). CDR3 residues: CASSHGPSSTDTQYF. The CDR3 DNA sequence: TGTGCCAGCAGCCACGGGCCTTCTAGCACAGATACGCAGTATTTT.

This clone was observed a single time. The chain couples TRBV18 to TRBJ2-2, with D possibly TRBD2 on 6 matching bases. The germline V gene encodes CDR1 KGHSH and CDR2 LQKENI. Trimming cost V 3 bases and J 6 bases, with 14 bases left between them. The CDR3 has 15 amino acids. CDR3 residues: CASSPASSGAGELFF. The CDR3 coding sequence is TGTGCCAGCTCACCGGCCTCTTCGGGGGCCGGGGAGCTGTTTTTT. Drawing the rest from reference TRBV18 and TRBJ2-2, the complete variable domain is NAGVMQNPRHLVRRRGQEARLRCSPMKGHSHVYWYRQLPEEGLKFMVYLQKENIIDESGMPKERFSAEFPKEGPSILRIQQVVRGDSAAYFCASSPASSGAGELFFGEGSRLTVL.

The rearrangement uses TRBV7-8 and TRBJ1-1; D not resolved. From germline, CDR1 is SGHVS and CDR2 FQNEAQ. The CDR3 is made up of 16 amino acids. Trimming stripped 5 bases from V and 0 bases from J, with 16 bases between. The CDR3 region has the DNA TGTGCCAGCAGCCCGGGCCCCTTCAAGATGAACACTGAAGCTTTCTTT. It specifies CASSPGPFKMNTEAFF.